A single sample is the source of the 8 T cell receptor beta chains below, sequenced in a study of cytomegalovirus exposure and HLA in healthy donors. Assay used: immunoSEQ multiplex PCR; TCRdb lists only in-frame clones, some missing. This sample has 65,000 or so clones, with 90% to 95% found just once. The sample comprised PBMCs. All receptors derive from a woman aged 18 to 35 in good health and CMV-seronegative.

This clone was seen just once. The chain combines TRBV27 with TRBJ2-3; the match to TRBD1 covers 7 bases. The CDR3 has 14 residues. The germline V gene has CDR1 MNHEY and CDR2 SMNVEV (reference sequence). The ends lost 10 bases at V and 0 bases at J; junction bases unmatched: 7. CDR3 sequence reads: CATTGVSSTDTQYF. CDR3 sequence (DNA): TGTGCCACCACAGGGGTTTCTAGCACAGATACGCAGTATTTT.

CDR3 residues: CASSSPVYEKLFF. In nucleotides, the CDR3 is TGTGCCAGCAGTTCTCCAGTGTATGAAAAACTGTTTTTT. The gene calls are TRBV28 and TRBJ1-4; D is unclear. Between the trimmed V and J ends, which lost 4 bases and 6 bases, there was a span of 9 bases. The CDR3 covers 13 residues. The germline gives CDR1 MDHEN, CDR2 SYDVKM. The variable domain in full, completed from reference TRBV28 and TRBJ1-4, reads DVKVTQSSRYLVKRTGEKVFLECVQDMDHENMFWYRQDPGLGLRLIYFSYDVKMKEKGDIPEGYSVSREKKERFSLILESASTNQTSMYLCASSSPVYEKLFFGSGTQLSVL.

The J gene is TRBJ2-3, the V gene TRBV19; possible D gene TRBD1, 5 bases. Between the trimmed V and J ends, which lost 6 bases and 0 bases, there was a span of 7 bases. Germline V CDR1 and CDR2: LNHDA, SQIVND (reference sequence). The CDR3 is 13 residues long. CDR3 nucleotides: TGTGCCAGTAGGGCAGGGAGCACAGATACGCAGTATTTT. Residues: CASRAGSTDTQYF.

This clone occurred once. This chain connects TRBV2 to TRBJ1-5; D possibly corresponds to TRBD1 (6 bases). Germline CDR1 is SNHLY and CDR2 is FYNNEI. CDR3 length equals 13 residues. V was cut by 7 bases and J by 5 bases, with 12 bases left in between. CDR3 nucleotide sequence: TGTGCCAGCATGGGGGGGGGCTATCAGCCCCAGCATTTT. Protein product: CASMGGGYQPQHF.

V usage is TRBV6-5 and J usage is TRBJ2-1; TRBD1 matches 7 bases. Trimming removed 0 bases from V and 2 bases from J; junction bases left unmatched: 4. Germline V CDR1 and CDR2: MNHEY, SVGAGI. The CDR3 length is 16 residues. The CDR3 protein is CASSYSQGVPYNEQFF. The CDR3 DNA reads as TGTGCCAGCAGTTACTCGCAGGGGGTCCCCTACAATGAGCAGTTCTTC.

Written as DNA, the CDR3 is TGCAGCGTTGTGGGCTCCGGGGAGCTGTTTTTT. It encodes CSVVGSGELFF. The V call is TRBV29-1, the J call TRBJ2-2; D is unresolved. Trimming removed 4 bases from V and 6 bases from J, with 6 bases in between. The CDR3 spans 11 residues. Germline assignment: CDR1 SQVTM and CDR2 ANQGSEA.

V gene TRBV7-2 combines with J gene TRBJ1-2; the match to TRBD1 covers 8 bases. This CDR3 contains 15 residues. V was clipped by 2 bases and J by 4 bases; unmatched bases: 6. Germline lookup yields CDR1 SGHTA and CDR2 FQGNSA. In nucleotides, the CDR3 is TGTGCCAGCAGCTTATCGACAGGGGAAGGCTATGGCTACACCTTC. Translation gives CASSLSTGEGYGYTF.

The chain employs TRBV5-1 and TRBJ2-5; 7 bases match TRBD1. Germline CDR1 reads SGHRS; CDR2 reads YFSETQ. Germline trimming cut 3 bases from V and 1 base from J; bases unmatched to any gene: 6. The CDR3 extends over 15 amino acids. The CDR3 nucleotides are TGCGCCAGCAGCTCCGGGACAGACCTCCAAGAGACCCAGTACTTC. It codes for CASSSGTDLQETQYF.